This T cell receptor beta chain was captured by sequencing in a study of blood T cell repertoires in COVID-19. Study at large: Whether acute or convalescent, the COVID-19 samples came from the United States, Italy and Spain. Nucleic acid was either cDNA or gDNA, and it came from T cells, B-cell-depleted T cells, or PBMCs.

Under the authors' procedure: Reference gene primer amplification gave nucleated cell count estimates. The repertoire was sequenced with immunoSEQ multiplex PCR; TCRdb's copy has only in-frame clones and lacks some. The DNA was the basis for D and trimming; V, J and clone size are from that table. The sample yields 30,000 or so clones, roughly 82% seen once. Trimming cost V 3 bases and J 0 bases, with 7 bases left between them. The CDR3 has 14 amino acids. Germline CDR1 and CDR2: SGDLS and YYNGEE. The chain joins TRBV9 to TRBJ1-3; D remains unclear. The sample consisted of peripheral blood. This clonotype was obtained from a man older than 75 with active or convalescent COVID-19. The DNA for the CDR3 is TGTGCCAGCAGCGCTCACACCTCTGGAAACACCATATATTTT. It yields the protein CASSAHTSGNTIYF.